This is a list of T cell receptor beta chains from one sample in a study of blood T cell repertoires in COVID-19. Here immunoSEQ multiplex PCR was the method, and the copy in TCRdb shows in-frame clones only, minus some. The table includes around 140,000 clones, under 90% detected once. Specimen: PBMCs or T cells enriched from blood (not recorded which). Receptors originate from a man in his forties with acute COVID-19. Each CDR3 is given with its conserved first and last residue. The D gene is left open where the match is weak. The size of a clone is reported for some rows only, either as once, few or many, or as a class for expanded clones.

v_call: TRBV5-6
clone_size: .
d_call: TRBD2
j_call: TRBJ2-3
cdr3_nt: TGTGCCAGCAGCCAGCGGGGAGGGCTCATGAATACGCAGTATTTT
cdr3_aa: CASSQRGGLMNTQYF

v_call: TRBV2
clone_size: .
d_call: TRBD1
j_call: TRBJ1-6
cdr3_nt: TGTGCCAGCACCACGACAGGGAGAGGTAATTCACCCCTCCACTTT
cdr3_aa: CASTTTGRGNSPLHF

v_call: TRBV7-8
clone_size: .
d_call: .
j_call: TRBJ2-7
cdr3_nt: TGTGCCAGCAGCCAGAGACATTCTGGTGTAGACGAGCAGTACTTC
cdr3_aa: CASSQRHSGVDEQYF

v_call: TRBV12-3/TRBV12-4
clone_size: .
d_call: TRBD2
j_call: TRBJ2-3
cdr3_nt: TGTGCCAGCAGTTTAAGAAGTCTAGCGGAAGAGTATTTT
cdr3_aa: CASSLRSLAEEYF

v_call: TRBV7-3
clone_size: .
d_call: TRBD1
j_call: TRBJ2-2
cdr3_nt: TGTGCCAGCAGCCCCTCGGGACAGGGATCATCCGGGGAGCTGTTTTTT
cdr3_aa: CASSPSGQGSSGELFF

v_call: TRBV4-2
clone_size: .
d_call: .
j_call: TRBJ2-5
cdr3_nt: TGTGCCAGCAGCCAAGATGTGGAGGTAGGCGAGACCCAGTACTTC
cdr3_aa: CASSQDVEVGETQYF

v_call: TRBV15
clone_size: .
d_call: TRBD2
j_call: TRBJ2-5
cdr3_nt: TGTGCCACCAAGGGAGGGAAAGAGACCCAGTACTTC
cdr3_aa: CATKGGKETQYF

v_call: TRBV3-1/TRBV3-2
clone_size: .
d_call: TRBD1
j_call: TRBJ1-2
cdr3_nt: TGTGCCAGCAGCCTACTTGGGACAGGGGGCAACTATGGCTACACCTTC
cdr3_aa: CASSLLGTGGNYGYTF

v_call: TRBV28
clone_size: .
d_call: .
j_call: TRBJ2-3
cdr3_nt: TGTGCCAGCAGTGGGTCGGGAGTGGGGTCAGATACGCAGTATTTT
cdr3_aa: CASSGSGVGSDTQYF

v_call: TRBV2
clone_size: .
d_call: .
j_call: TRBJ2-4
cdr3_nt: TGTGCCAGCAGAGCAAATGTGGGGGCAAACATTCAGTACTTC
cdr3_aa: CASRANVGANIQYF

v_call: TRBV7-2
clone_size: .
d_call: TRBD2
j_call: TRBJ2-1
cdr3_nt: TGTGCCAGCAGCTTTACTAGCGGGATTCGAAATGAGCAGTTCTTC
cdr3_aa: CASSFTSGIRNEQFF

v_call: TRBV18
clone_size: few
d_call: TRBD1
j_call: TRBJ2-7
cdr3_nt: TGTGCCAGCTCACCAGGGGACAGATACGAGCAGTACTTC
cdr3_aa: CASSPGDRYEQYF

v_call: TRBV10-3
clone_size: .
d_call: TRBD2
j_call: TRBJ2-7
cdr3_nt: TGTGCCATCAGTAGTACTAGCGGGACGCTCTACGAGCAGTACTTC
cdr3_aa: CAISSTSGTLYEQYF

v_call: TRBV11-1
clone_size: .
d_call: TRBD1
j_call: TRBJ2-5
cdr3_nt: TGTGCCAGCAGCTACCATGGACAGGGCAAAGGGGAGACCCAGTACTTC
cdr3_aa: CASSYHGQGKGETQYF

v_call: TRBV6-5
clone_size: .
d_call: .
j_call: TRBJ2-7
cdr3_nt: TGTGCCAGCAACGACAGATACGAGCAGTACTTC
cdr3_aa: CASNDRYEQYF

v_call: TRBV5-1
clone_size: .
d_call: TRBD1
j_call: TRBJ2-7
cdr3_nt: TGCGCCAGCAGCTGGACAGGCTCCTACGAGCAGTACTTC
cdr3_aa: CASSWTGSYEQYF

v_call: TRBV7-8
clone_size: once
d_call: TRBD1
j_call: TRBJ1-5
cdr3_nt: TGTGCCAGCAGCGTCGGGACAGCCCGTAATCAGCCCCAGCATTTT
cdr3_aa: CASSVGTARNQPQHF

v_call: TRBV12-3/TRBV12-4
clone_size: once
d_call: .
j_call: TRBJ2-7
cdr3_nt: TGTGCCACCAAATACGGTACCACCTACGAGCAGTACTTC
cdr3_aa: CATKYGTTYEQYF

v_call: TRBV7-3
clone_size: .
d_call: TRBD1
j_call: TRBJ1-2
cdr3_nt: TGTGCCAGCAGCTCGGGACAGCAGGAGGGCTACACCTTC
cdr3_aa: CASSSGQQEGYTF

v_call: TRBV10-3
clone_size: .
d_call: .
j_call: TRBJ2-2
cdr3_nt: TGTGCCATAACCCCGGGACAAAACACCGGGGAGCTGTTTTTT
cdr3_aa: CAITPGQNTGELFF

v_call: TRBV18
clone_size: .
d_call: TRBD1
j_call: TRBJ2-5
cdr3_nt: TGTGCCAGCTCATCCGGGACAGGGATGATTCAAGAGACCCAGTACTTC
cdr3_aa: CASSSGTGMIQETQYF

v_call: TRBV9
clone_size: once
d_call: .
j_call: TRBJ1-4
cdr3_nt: TGTGCCAGCAGCGTAGGGGAGGTAACTAATGAAAAACTGTTTTTT
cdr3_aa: CASSVGEVTNEKLFF

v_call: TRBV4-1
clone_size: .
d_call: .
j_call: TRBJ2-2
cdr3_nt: TGCGCCAGCAGCCAAGACCCGGTGTACACCGGGGAGCTGTTTTTT
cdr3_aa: CASSQDPVYTGELFF

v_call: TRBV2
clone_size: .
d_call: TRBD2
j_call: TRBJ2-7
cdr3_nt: TGTGCCAGCGGCTTAGCGGGGGCCTACGAGCAGTACTTC
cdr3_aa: CASGLAGAYEQYF

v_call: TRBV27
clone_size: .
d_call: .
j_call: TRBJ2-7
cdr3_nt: TGTGCCAGCAGTTCAACCTACGAGCAGTACTTC
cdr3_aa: CASSSTYEQYF

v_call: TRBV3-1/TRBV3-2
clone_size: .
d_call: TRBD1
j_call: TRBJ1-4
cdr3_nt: TGTGCCAGCAGCCCCCCCGGGACAGAAGGCGAAAAACTGTTTTTT
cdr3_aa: CASSPPGTEGEKLFF

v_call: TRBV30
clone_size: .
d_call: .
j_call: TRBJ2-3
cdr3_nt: TGTGCCTGGAGTCCCAGAGATACGCAGTATTTT
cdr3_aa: CAWSPRDTQYF

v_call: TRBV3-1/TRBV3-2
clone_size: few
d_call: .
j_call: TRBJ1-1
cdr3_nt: TGTGCCAGCAGCCAAGGGACCCGGGGGGACACTGAAGCTTTCTTT
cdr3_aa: CASSQGTRGDTEAFF

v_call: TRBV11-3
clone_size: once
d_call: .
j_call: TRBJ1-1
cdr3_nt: TGTGCCAGCAGCCCCCCCGGGAACACTGAAGCTTTCTTT
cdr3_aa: CASSPPGNTEAFF

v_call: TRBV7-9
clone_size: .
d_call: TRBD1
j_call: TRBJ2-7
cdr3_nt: TGTGCCAGCAGCAAGGGACAGACCTCCTACGAGCAGTACTTC
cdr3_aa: CASSKGQTSYEQYF

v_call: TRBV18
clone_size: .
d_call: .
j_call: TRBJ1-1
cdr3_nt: TGTGCCAGCTCAGAGCAGGGGACCGACACTGAAGCTTTCTTT
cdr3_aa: CASSEQGTDTEAFF

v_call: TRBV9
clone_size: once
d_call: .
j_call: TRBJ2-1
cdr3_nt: TGTGCCAGCAGCGTAGAAGGTAGCGGTTCCTACAATGAGCAGTTCTTC
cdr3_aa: CASSVEGSGSYNEQFF

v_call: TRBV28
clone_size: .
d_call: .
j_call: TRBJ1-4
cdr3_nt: TGTGCCAGCAGTATACAGGGCTTCAATGAAAAACTGTTTTTT
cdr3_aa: CASSIQGFNEKLFF

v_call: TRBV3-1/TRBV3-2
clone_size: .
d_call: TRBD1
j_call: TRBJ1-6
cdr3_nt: TGTGCCAGCAGGTTTGGAGACAGGGCGGATTCACCCCTCCACTTT
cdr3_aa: CASRFGDRADSPLHF

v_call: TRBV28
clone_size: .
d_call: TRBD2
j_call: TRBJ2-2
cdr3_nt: TGTGCCAGCAGTTTAACCCTAGCGGGAGGTACGACCGGGGAGCTGTTTTTT
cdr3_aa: CASSLTLAGGTTGELFF

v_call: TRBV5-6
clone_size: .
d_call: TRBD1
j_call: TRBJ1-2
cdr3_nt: TGTGCCAGCAGCTCCGGGACAGGGGGTGATGGCTACACCTTC
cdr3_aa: CASSSGTGGDGYTF

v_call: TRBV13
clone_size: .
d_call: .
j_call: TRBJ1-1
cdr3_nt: TGTGCCAGCAGTCCAGGGTTTACTGAAGCTTTCTTT
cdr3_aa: CASSPGFTEAFF

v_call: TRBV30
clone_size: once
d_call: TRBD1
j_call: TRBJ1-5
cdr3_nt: TGTGCCAGATCGGGACAGACATATAGCAATCAGCCCCAGCATTTT
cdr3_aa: CARSGQTYSNQPQHF

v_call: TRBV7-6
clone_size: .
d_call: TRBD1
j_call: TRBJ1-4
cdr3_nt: TGTGCCAGCAGCTCCCGACCGGGACAGGCTGAAAAACTGTTTTTT
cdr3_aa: CASSSRPGQAEKLFF

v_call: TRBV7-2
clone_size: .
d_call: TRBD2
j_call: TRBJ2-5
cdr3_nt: TGTGCCAGCAGCTTAAGGGCGGGAGGGCCGGAGACCCAGTACTTC
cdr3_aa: CASSLRAGGPETQYF

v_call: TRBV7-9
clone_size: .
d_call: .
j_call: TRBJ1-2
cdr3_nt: TGTGCCAGCAGCTTAGGACCGGGAGACTACACCTTC
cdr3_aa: CASSLGPGDYTF

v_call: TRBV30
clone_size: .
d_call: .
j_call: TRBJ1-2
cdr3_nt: TGTGCCTGGAGCGTCAAGGGAGCGCGTGGCTACACCTTC
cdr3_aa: CAWSVKGARGYTF

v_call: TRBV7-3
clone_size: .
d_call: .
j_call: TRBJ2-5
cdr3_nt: TGTGCCAGCAGCTTAACGTTTGGGGCCGCAGAGACCCAGTACTTC
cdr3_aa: CASSLTFGAAETQYF

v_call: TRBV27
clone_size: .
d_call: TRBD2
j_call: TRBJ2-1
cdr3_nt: TGTGCCAGCAGTTGGGCTAGCGGGGTCAATGAGCAGTTCTTC
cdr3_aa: CASSWASGVNEQFF

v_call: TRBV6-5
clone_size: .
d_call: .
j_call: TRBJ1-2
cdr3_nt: TGTGCCAGCAGTTTGGAAGCGGGGTTAAGGGACTACACCTTC
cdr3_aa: CASSLEAGLRDYTF

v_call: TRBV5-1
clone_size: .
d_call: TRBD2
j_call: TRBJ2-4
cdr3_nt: TGCGCCAGCAGCTTGGGGGGACTAGCGGTTCAGTACTTC
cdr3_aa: CASSLGGLAVQYF

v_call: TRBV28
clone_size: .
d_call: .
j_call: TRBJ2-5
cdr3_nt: TGTGCCAGCAGTCCCGAGGAGCGGACCCAGTACTTC
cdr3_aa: CASSPEERTQYF

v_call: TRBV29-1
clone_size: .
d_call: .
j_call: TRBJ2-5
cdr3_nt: TGCAGCGTTGTTTACGTGCGCTTCCAAGAGACCCAGTACTTC
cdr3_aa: CSVVYVRFQETQYF